The sequence of this T cell receptor (beta chain) was determined in a study of blood T cell repertoires in COVID-19 (dated by TCRdb to 2018 to 2020). About the full investigation: Samples covering the acute and convalescent phases of COVID-19 were provided by collaborators in the United States, Italy and Spain. The material from the prospective study consisted of cDNA or gDNA derived from T cells, B-cell-depleted T cells, or PBMCs. The dataset comprised deeply sampled blood TCRbeta repertoires from subjects exposed to, actively infected with, or recovered from COVID-19. A freely available public database, intended as a resource for researchers studying the immune response to SARS-CoV-2, is where the repertoires were released. The samples were drawn from the first 160 participants of the ongoing ImmuneRACE study and from over a thousand subjects provided by 6 global collaborators. The sample metadata nearly always contained a de-identified subject ID, COVID-19 status, age in years and sex. Where available, HLA class I and class II types were obtained from metadata supplied by the sample provider rather than from assay-based typing. Points the paper makes about the study in general: Clinical and demographic metadata were provided uncurated, with the amount varying by source and participant.

TCRbeta CDR3 regions were amplified from genomic DNA using the immunoSEQ Assay, a bias-controlled multiplex PCR. In the original analysis: Nucleated cell counts per sample were estimated from amplification of reference gene primers within the assay. To quantify the absolute abundance of each unique TCRbeta CDR3 rearrangement, sequence reads were collapsed and filtered. For each sample, productive Simpson clonality was calculated as the square root of Simpson's diversity index across productive rearrangements. The source is immuneACCESS, and TCRdb retained only in-frame sequences with V and J called. Part of the clones is not carried over; for the studies checked, unresolved V genes explain less than half of this, and the remainder is unexplained. That table furnishes V, J and clone size, whereas the DNA furnished D and trimming. The sample records about 100,000 clones, 70% to 90% of which are singletons. The top ten clones comprise 5% of the sample.

Whole blood was collected in K2EDTA tubes by collaborating institutions according to the institutions' own protocols. Collaborator samples were shipped for TCRbeta analysis as frozen whole blood, isolated PBMCs, or DNA extracted from either sample type. Details on this clone: Its antigen is still unknown. One base away there is no much larger clone; base qualities are not given.

The cysteine opens and the phenylalanine closes a CDR3 of 15 amino acids. The DNA shown is the 45-base CDR3, in frame from base 1. At the junction V is shortened by 3 bases and J by 0 bases, with 15 bases in between. The germline V gene (reference sequence) specifies DFQATT as CDR1 and SNEGSKA as CDR2. Rearrangement joined TRBV20-1 to TRBJ2-7; matching of 6 bases hints at TRBD2 as the D gene. This sequence originates from a human donor in a cohort sampled during active COVID-19. Sample: peripheral blood. The DNA is TGCAGTGCTAGTATACCGGCGGGGAGCTCCTACGAGCAGTACTTC. It specifies CSASIPAGSSYEQYF.